The 22 T cell receptor beta chains in this list originate from one sample, sequenced in a study of T cells in localized non-small cell lung cancer. Repertoires were generated with immunoSEQ multiplex PCR, while TCRdb's copy carries only in-frame clones and drops some. The sample consists of approximately 26,000 clones, 65% to 85% of them appearing once. The specimen comprised peripheral blood, sampled before any cancer treatment. The source of these receptors is a man between 40 and 69 years old with stage III squamous cell lung carcinoma.

CDR3 in amino acids: CASSSPPAKGEKLFF. For the CDR3, the DNA is TGCGCCAGCAGCTCCCCCCCGGCTAAGGGTGAAAAACTGTTTTTT. The genes are TRBV4-1 and TRBJ1-4; no clear D gene. Germline V gene lookup returns CDR1 MGHRA and CDR2 YSYEKL. This CDR3 contains 15 residues. Between the trimmed V and J ends, which lost 5 bases and 7 bases, there was a span of 17 bases.

V gene TRBV4-1 combines with J gene TRBJ2-5, with TRBD1 identical over 9 bases. Germline CDR1 is MGHRA and CDR2 is YSYEKL. V lost 4 bases to trimming and J lost 4 bases; unmatched junction nucleotides: 7. CDR3 length: 15 residues. CDR3 loop: CASSPTGQGIETQYF. The CDR3 DNA reads TGCGCCAGCAGCCCCACGGGACAGGGTATAGAGACCCAGTACTTC.

The J gene is TRBJ2-1, the V gene TRBV15, with 8 positions matching TRBD1. The CDR3 contains 16 residues. J was trimmed by 6 bases and V by 0 bases; bases with no gene match: 7. Germline loops: CDR1 LNHNV, CDR2 YYDKDF (reference sequence). The CDR3 DNA sequence: TGTGCCACCAGCAGAGATGGACGGACAGGGCGCAATGAGCAGTTCTTC. Amino acid sequence: CATSRDGRTGRNEQFF.

The chain uses TRBV30 and TRBJ2-1, with 8 bases matching TRBD2. The CDR3 totals 16 residues. Germline V CDR1 and CDR2: GTSNPN, SVGIG (reference sequence). V lost 0 bases to trimming and J lost 6 bases; unmatched junction nucleotides: 10. CDR3 in DNA: TGTGCCTGGAGTGTACATTTAGGGGCGGGAGGCAATGAGCAGTTCTTC. Its protein is CAWSVHLGAGGNEQFF.

The chain combines TRBV19 with TRBJ1-5, with 7 positions matching TRBD1. Germline lookup yields CDR1 LNHDA and CDR2 SQIVND (reference sequence). This CDR3 spans 14 amino acids. V shed 7 bases, J shed 2 bases, and the junction held 5 bases outside the gene matches. DNA for the CDR3: TGTGCCAGTAAAGACAGGGCTGGCAATCAGCCCCAGCATTTT. Translation: CASKDRAGNQPQHF.

The chain employs TRBV7-8 and TRBJ1-1; D is ambiguous. The V end was cut by 3 bases, the J end by 0 bases, with 5 bases between. Germline V gene data show CDR1 as SGHVS and CDR2 as FQNEAQ. The CDR3 covers 13 residues. The CDR3 spells CASSLALNTEAFF. The CDR3 DNA is TGTGCCAGCAGCTTGGCACTGAACACTGAAGCTTTCTTT. The variable domain in full, completed from reference TRBV7-8 and TRBJ1-1, reads GAGVSQSPRYKVAKRGQDVALRCDPISGHVSLFWYQQALGQGPEFLTYFQNEAQLDKSGLPSDRFFAERPEGSVSTLKIQRTQQEDSAVYLCASSLALNTEAFFGQGTRLTVV.

V and J are TRBV4-2 and TRBJ1-1; no firm D call. This CDR3 is 14 amino acids long. The germline V and J ends were trimmed by 4 bases and 0 bases, with 9 bases remaining between them. Germline CDR1 is LGHNA and CDR2 is YNFKEQ. Here the CDR3 DNA reads TGTGCCAGCAGCCTAGGGTCCATGAACACTGAAGCTTTCTTT. Protein product: CASSLGSMNTEAFF.

The chain uses TRBV10-3 and TRBJ1-2, with D tentatively TRBD1 (6 bases). This CDR3 contains 13 residues. Germline loops: CDR1 ENHRY, CDR2 SYGVKD. Trimming took off 2 bases at V and 5 bases at J, with 9 bases between the two ends. The CDR3 nucleotides are TGTGCCATCAGTGAGGGACAGAATTATGGCTACACCTTC. Encoded protein: CAISEGQNYGYTF.

This sequence joins TRBV5-1 and TRBJ2-2; TRBD1 might be the D (5 bases). CDR1 is SGHRS and CDR2 is YFSETQ in the germline V gene. The CDR3 extends over 16 amino acids. The V and J ends lost 0 bases and 4 bases respectively, with 13 bases between them. The CDR3 nucleotides read TGCGCCAGCAGCTTGGAGGGCAGGGAAAGCACCGGGGAGCTGTTTTTT. Amino acid sequence: CASSLEGRESTGELFF.

The chain is built from TRBV7-3 and TRBJ1-2; TRBD1 agrees at 7 bases. Per germline, CDR1 SGHTA and CDR2 FQGTGA. Germline trimming cut 0 bases from V and 5 bases from J; bases unmatched to any gene: 0. This CDR3 has 13 residues. CDR3 in DNA: TGTGCCAGCAGCTTAACGGGACAGTATGGCTACACCTTC. Its translation is CASSLTGQYGYTF.

The V and J genes are TRBV5-1 and TRBJ1-2, with a weak D call TRBD1 (6 bases). The CDR3 has 12 amino acids. CDR1 SGHRS and CDR2 YFSETQ come from the germline V gene. The V end was cut by 4 bases, the J end by 7 bases, with 11 bases between. CDR3 sequence: CASSRGDIGYTF. The CDR3 nucleotides read TGCGCCAGCAGCCGGGGGGACATTGGCTACACCTTC. The full variable domain, completed using reference TRBV5-1 and TRBJ1-2, is KAGVTQTPRYLIKTRGQQVTLSCSPISGHRSVSWYQQTPGQGLQFLFEYFSETQRNKGNFPGRFSGRQFSNSRSEMNVSTLELGDSALYLCASSRGDIGYTFGSGTRLTVV.

This chain connects TRBV5-1 to TRBJ2-3; tentatively, D is TRBD1 or TRBD2 (6 bases each). This CDR3 is built from 15 residues. The V gene's germline CDR1 is SGHRS and CDR2 YFSETQ. The ends were cut back, 2 bases at V and 2 bases at J, with 12 bases in the middle. CDR3 nucleotide sequence: TGCGCCAGCAGCTTCCGGGGGCTCACCACAGATACGCAGTATTTT. It is translated as CASSFRGLTTDTQYF.

This chain joins TRBV6-1 and TRBJ2-7; 7 nucleotides align to TRBD1. From germline, CDR1 is MNHNS and CDR2 SASEGT. This CDR3 is built from 15 residues. J lost 3 bases, V lost 4 bases, and 9 bases had no gene match. The DNA of the CDR3 is TGTGCCAGCAGTGTACTAAGGACAGGTGGCTACGAGCAGTACTTC. It translates to CASSVLRTGGYEQYF.

The rearrangement joins TRBV19 to TRBJ2-5, with D perhaps given as TRBD1 or TRBD2 (5 bases each). Trimming stripped 7 bases from V and 5 bases from J, with 14 bases between. The CDR3 is 13 residues long. CDR1 and CDR2 (germline): LNHDA, SQIVND (reference sequence). The CDR3 loop reads CASTAEGRETQYF. The CDR3 region has the DNA TGTGCCAGTACCGCCGAGGGGCGGGAGACCCAGTACTTC.

The chain is built from TRBV5-4 and TRBJ1-2, with D unresolved. Germline-derived CDR1 and CDR2 are SGHNT and YYREEE (reference sequence). V lost 0 bases, J lost 7 bases, and 7 bases lay in between. The CDR3 sequence is 12 residues long. The CDR3 bases are TGTGCCAGCAGCTTGGGAGGGCTTGGCTACACCTTC. This gives the protein CASSLGGLGYTF.

There are a few counts of this clone. V is TRBV30 and J is TRBJ1-2; TRBD1 is a possible D gene (6 bases). In germline, CDR1 is GTSNPN, CDR2 SVGIG (reference sequence). CDR3 length: 13 residues. V lost 2 bases and J lost 2, with 9 bases in between. The CDR3 reads CAWSTGQNYGYTF. DNA of the CDR3: TGTGCCTGGAGTACCGGACAGAACTATGGCTACACCTTC.

The chain carries TRBV6-1 and TRBJ2-5, with D perhaps assigned TRBD1 or TRBD2 (9 bases each). The CDR3 sequence is 20 residues long. The ends were cut back, 4 bases at V and 4 bases at J, with 31 bases in the middle. Germline CDR1 reads MNHNS; CDR2 reads SASEGT. Here the CDR3 DNA reads TGTGCCAGCAGTGGCGACAGGGGGTCGGCGGGAGGGCTTTTTGGAGAGACCCAGTACTTC. Residues: CASSGDRGSAGGLFGETQYF.

The chain joins TRBV5-1 to TRBJ2-2, with 8 bases fitting TRBD2. Looked up from germline, CDR1 is SGHRS and CDR2 is YFSETQ. This CDR3 comprises 13 residues. V shed 2 bases and J 7 bases; nucleotides not matched to a gene: 1. CDR3 residues: CASSLSGSGELFF. The CDR3 nucleotides are TGCGCCAGCAGCTTAAGCGGGAGCGGGGAGCTGTTTTTT.

The genes are TRBV6-5 and TRBJ2-2, with TRBD2 identical over 8 bases. With 4 bases clipped from V and 5 bases from J, the junction kept 6 bases outside the gene matches. CDR3 length: 15 residues. Germline V gene lookup returns CDR1 MNHEY and CDR2 SVGAGI. Here the CDR3 reads CASSLAGSTTGELFF. The CDR3 region has the DNA TGTGCCAGCAGTTTAGCGGGGAGTACAACCGGGGAGCTGTTTTTT.

The rearrangement uses TRBV7-9 and TRBJ2-5; D is unresolved. V was clipped by 5 bases and J by 7 bases, with 8 bases between them. CDR3 length: 11 amino acids. Germline V gene lookup returns CDR1 SEHNR and CDR2 FQNEAQ (reference sequence). Here the CDR3 reads CASSLLGTQYF. DNA of the CDR3: TGTGCCAGCAGCCTTCTGGGGACCCAGTACTTC.

This sequence joins TRBV19 and TRBJ1-1; D unclear. The CDR3 is 16 residues long. Germline V lookup: CDR1 LNHDA, CDR2 SQIVND (reference sequence). The V and J ends lost 5 bases and 1 base respectively, with 17 bases between them. CDR3 DNA sequence: TGTGCCAGTAGTCTCGCTCCCGGCAGGCCGAACACTGAAGCTTTCTTT. Amino acid sequence: CASSLAPGRPNTEAFF.

This clone appeared once. The V call is TRBV5-6, the J call TRBJ2-5; D call uncertain. Germline values: CDR1 SGHDT, CDR2 YYEEEE. Trimming removed 2 bases from V and 3 bases from J, with 2 bases in between. This CDR3 has 11 residues. CDR3 in DNA: TGTGCCAGCAGCTTAGAAGAGACCCAGTACTTC. Protein product: CASSLEETQYF.